This T cell receptor beta chain derives from a study of beta chain features in type 1 diabetes (dated 2018 in TCRdb). Context from the whole study: Mean age, gender distribution, total cell number and subset yield did not differ between patients and healthy donors. In the study, recently diagnosed type 1 diabetes patients and matched healthy donors were compared on the TCRB repertoires of their sorted circulating CD4+ T cell subsets. A total of 107,917,701 sorted cells were examined across all samples, and the number of cells per subset was strongly correlated with RNA yield. Regulatory and stem cell-like memory subsets were obtained from only 8 patients and roughly 8 healthy donors, while naive and central memory subsets were obtained from all 28 donors. Overall study results and their limits: Type 1 diabetes patients showed a moderate but significant shortening of TCRB CDR3 length in all four CD4+ subsets. At VDJ recombination sites, patients with type 1 diabetes made fewer insertions and deleted more nucleotides, a pattern implying thymic rearrangement abnormalities. Because the HLA sub-analyses included only small numbers of individuals, any influence of HLA type on TCRB rearrangement was left unresolved. Naive, central memory and regulatory TCRB repertoires appeared to be more alike among patients than among healthy donors. PCR may preferentially amplify shorter templates, but because patient and control samples were amplified and corrected together, any resulting skew would affect both groups equally. Because cDNA was sequenced instead of genomic DNA, highly expressing activated cells could be over-represented, though the groups showed no difference in activation or CD3 levels.

Each donor gave one peripheral blood draw, averaging about 100 mL, which was collected into heparinised tubes. Using a panel that included CD45RO, CCR7, CD25, CD127, CD95 and CD27, naive, central memory, regulatory and stem cell-like memory CD4+ T cells were sorted on a BD FACSAria II. All sorted populations exceeded 95% purity. PBMCs were separated immediately by Lymphoprep density gradient centrifugation and were stained directly, without being cultured. To minimize batch effects, samples were stained and sorted in pairs, one healthy donor with one patient per experiment. Note on this clone: This clone's antigen is unknown. No much larger clonotype is one base removed from it; base qualities were not supplied.

CDR1 and CDR2 were assigned from the germline V gene as SGDLS and YYNGEE. Taken from cysteine to phenylalanine, the CDR3 has 15 residues. Left in the record is the CDR3 DNA by itself, 45 bases read in frame from the first base. V is cut by 3 bases and J by 3 bases, and the space between the germline ends is 10 bases. The High Capacity cDNA Reverse Transcription Kit was used to reverse transcribe all of the isolated RNA, meaning that expressed TCRB transcripts were what got sequenced. Deep immunoSEQ sequencing was performed on naive, central memory and regulatory T cell samples, with an average of around 3.4 million total reads per sample. After sorted cells were lysed in RLT buffer, RNA was extracted with DNase-treated RNeasy Micro or Mini kits, with the choice depending on cell number. Each cell subset was processed on its own to prevent cross-contamination, while patient and healthy donor samples were processed together. Using the immunoSEQ multiplex PCR, TCRB sequences were amplified from cDNA into 87-bp fragments spanning the CDR3 region. The amplicons were sequenced using the Illumina HiSeq platform. The paper's data handling went like this. Synthetic template baselines were used to correct PCR bias computationally, reads within Hamming distance 2 were collapsed together, and singletons that could not be merged were discarded. Reads were aligned against IMGT so that V, D and J genes, CDR3 length and insertions or deletions at six rearrangement sites could be assigned. Within each subset, clonotype counts were normalized to sorted cell number, after which true diversity and Gini coefficients were computed with the tcR R package. The overlap coefficient, calculated on TCRB nucleotide sequences, was used to measure repertoire sharing. Out-of-frame TCRB sequences from naive cells were analyzed to stand in for the pre-selection repertoire. This is the immuneACCESS table as TCRdb keeps it, with only in-frame sequences that have V and J called. A part of the clones is gone; compared with another copy, unresolved V genes explain less than half, and the rest is unexplained. V, J and clone size were drawn from that table, and D and trimming were deduced from the DNA. For this sample the table gives over 600,000 clones, of which 12% were detected only once. The ten largest clonotypes hold over 0.1% of the sample.

The source material was naive CD4+ T cells from blood. Per the publication, the cell subset or site label means: true naive CD4+ T cells. This receptor was taken from a young man with type 1 diabetes. This receptor chain uses TRBV9 and TRBJ2-6; a tentative D match to TRBD2 spans 6 bases. The CDR3 protein is CASSGGGLGANVLTF. The sequenced DNA is TGTGCCAGCAGCGGAGGAGGGCTTGGGGCCAACGTCCTGACTTTC.